These 7 T cell receptor beta chains share one sample of origin, sequenced in a study of blood T cell repertoires in COVID-19. Generated by immunoSEQ multiplex PCR, the TCRdb table keeps only in-frame clones and is missing some. The data show around 64,000 clones, roughly 91% seen once. The sequenced sample was peripheral blood. The receptors stem from a human donor in a cohort sampled during active COVID-19.

V is TRBV19 and J is TRBJ1-1, with 10 bases identical to TRBD1. V was pared by 6 bases and J by 3 bases, with 4 bases of the junction left unmatched. CDR3 length equals 14 residues. Germline lookup yields CDR1 LNHDA and CDR2 SQIVND (reference sequence). The DNA for the CDR3 is TGTGCCAGTAGGAGGACAGGGGGTCACACTGAAGCTTTCTTT. This codes for CASRRTGGHTEAFF. Drawing the rest from reference TRBV19 and TRBJ1-1, the complete variable domain is DGGITQSPKYLFRKEGQNVTLSCEQNLNHDAMYWYRQDPGQGLRLIYYSQIVNDFQKGDIAEGYSVSREKKESFPLTVTSAQKNPTAFYLCASRRTGGHTEAFFGQGTRLTVV.

The chain employs TRBV6-1 and TRBJ1-1; D is unclear. V dropped 3 bases and J dropped 5 bases, with 10 bases sitting between them. Germline CDR1 reads MNHNS; CDR2 reads SASEGT. The CDR3 runs to 13 residues. For the CDR3, the DNA is TGTGCCAGCAGTGATAGCGGTGGGACTGAAGCTTTCTTT. It codes for CASSDSGGTEAFF.

The chain combines TRBV9 with TRBJ2-7, with TRBD2 identical over 11 bases. The V and J ends lost 4 bases and 5 bases, in that order; junction bases with no gene match: 5. Germline values: CDR1 SGDLS, CDR2 YYNGEE. The CDR3 loop spans 14 amino acids. The CDR3 spells CASSTSGGFNEQYF. The CDR3 bases are TGTGCCAGCAGCACTAGCGGGGGTTTTAACGAGCAGTACTTC.

The chain recombines TRBV7-8 with TRBJ2-7; 9 nucleotides match TRBD2. The CDR3 runs to 15 residues. CDR1 is SGHVS and CDR2 is FQNEAQ in the germline V gene. Trimming cost V 2 bases and J 2 bases; bases outside gene matches: 4. CDR3 residues: CASSLLAGYTYEQYF. In nucleotides, the CDR3 is TGTGCCAGCAGCTTACTAGCGGGGTACACCTACGAGCAGTACTTC. The full variable domain, its missing parts supplied by reference TRBV7-8 and TRBJ2-7, is GAGVSQSPRYKVAKRGQDVALRCDPISGHVSLFWYQQALGQGPEFLTYFQNEAQLDKSGLPSDRFFAERPEGSVSTLKIQRTQQEDSAVYLCASSLLAGYTYEQYFGPGTRLTVT.

V is TRBV7-2 and J is TRBJ2-2; unclear D gene. V shed 2 bases and J shed 6 bases, with 7 bases lying between them. Germline CDR1 SGHTA, CDR2 FQGNSA. This CDR3 has 13 residues. Here the CDR3 reads CASSLSFSGELFF. The CDR3 DNA reads as TGTGCCAGCAGCTTAAGCTTTTCCGGGGAGCTGTTTTTT.

CDR3 residues: CATSDPPRGYNEQYF. The CDR3 nucleotides read TGTGCCACCAGTGATCCCCCCCGGGGTTACAACGAGCAGTACTTC. The V and J genes are TRBV24-1 and TRBJ2-7, with TRBD2 as a possible D gene (5 bases). V was cut by 3 bases and J by 5 bases, with 16 bases left in between. CDR1 is KGHDR and CDR2 is SFDVKD in the germline V gene. This CDR3 comprises 15 residues.

The J gene is TRBJ1-1, the V gene TRBV7-6; D gene unclear. CDR3 size: 16 residues. CDR1 is SGHVS and CDR2 is FNYEAQ in the germline V gene. Deletions cut 0 bases from V and 5 bases from J, with 16 bases between. In DNA form, the CDR3 reads TGTGCCAGCAGCTTAGCGGTCGAGGGCACTGGGACTGAAGCTTTCTTT. Translated, it gives CASSLAVEGTGTEAFF.